Presented here are 2 T cell receptor beta chains from one specimen sequenced in a study of T cell repertoires in cytomegalovirus infection. TCRdb analysed the reads with MiXCR anew, one entry per CDR3 protein. The sample holds around 350,000 distinct CDR3 sequences; roughly 18% are singletons and the top ten take 8.7%. The sequenced sample consisted of PBMCs. Receptors originate from a human donor in good health (CMV status not recorded). Some clones in this sample may be carry-over from other donors' samples.

V is TRBV5-1 and J is TRBJ2-5; D call uncertain. The germline V and J ends were trimmed by 0 bases and 7 bases, with 19 bases remaining between them. This CDR3 contains 16 residues. The germline V gene has CDR1 SGHRS and CDR2 YFSETQ. The CDR3 bases are TGCGCCAGCAGCTTGGGGATTACCGGGCCCCCCGCGACCCAGTACTTC. Translation: CASSLGITGPPATQYF. Combining the CDR3 with reference TRBV5-1 and TRBJ2-5 gives the whole variable domain KAGVTQTPRYLIKTRGQQVTLSCSPISGHRSVSWYQQTPGQGLQFLFEYFSETQRNKGNFPGRFSGRQFSNSRSEMNVSTLELGDSALYLCASSLGITGPPATQYFGPGTRLLVL.

This clonotype occurred many times. At one end, the junction sequence differs from germline, possibly due to a read error. The V call is TRBV7-2, the J call TRBJ1-2; D may be TRBD1 (5 bases). Germline V gene lookup returns CDR1 SGHTA and CDR2 FQGNSA. The CDR3 is 13 residues long. The CDR3 reads CASSLWPGTWSSF. The CDR3 region has the DNA TGTGCCAGCAGCTTATGGCCCGGGACCTGGTCGTCCTTC.